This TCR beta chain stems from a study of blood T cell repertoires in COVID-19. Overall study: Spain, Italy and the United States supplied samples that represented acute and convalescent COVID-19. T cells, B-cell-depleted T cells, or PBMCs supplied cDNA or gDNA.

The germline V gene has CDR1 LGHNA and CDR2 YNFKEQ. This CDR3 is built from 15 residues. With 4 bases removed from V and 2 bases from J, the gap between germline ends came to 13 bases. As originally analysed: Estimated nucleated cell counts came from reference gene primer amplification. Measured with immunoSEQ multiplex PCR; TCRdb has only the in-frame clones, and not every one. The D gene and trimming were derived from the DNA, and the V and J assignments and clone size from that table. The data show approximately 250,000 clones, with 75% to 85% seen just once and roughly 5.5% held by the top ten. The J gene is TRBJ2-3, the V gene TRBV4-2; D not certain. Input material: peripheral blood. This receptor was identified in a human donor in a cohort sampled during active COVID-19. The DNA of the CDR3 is TGTGCCAGCAGCCCCTCGGGTCCCTTCACAGATACGCAGTATTTT. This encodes CASSPSGPFTDTQYF.